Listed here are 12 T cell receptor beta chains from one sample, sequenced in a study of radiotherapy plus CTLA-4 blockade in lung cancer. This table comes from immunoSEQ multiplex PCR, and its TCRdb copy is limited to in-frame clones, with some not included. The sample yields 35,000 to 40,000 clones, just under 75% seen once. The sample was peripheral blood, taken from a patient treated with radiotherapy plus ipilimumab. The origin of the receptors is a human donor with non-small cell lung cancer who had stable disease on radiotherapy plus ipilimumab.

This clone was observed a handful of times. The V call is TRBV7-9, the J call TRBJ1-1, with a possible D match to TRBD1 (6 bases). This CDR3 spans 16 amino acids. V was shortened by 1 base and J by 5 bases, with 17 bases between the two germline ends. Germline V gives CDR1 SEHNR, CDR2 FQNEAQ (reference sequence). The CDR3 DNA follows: TGTGCCAGCAGCTTAGGGGTCAGTTCAGGGGCAACTGAAGCTTTCTTT. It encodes CASSLGVSSGATEAFF.

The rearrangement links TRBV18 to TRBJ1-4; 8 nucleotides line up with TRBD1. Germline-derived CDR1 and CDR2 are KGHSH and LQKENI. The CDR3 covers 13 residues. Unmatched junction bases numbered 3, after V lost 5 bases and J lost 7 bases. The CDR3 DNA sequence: TGTGCCAGCTCAAATGGACAGGGTGAAAAACTGTTTTTT. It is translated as CASSNGQGEKLFF.

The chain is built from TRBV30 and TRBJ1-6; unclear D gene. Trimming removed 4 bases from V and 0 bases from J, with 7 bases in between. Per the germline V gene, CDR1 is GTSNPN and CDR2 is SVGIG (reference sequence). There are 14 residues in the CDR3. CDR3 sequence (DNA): TGTGCCTGGAACCGGGGCTCCTATAATTCACCCCTCCACTTT. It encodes CAWNRGSYNSPLHF.

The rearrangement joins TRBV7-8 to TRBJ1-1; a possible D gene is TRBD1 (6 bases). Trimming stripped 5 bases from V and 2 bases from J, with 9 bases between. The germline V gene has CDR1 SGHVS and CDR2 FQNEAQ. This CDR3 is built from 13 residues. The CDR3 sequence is CASSVQGNTEAFF. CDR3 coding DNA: TGTGCCAGCAGCGTACAGGGCAACACTGAAGCTTTCTTT.

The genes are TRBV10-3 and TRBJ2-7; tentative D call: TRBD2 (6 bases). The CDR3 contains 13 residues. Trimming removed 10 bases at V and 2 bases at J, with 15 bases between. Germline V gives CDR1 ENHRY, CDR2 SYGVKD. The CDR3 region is CATTGTQAYEQYF. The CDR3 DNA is TGTGCCACCACCGGGACTCAAGCCTACGAGCAGTACTTC.

DNA for the CDR3: TGTGCCAGTAGTATGGGCTGGCAGGGGATTACCGGGGAGCTGTTTTTT. Protein product: CASSMGWQGITGELFF. The rearrangement joins TRBV19 to TRBJ2-2; tentatively, D is TRBD1 (6 bases). This CDR3 is built from 16 residues. V lost 3 bases and J lost 5, with 16 bases in between. In germline, CDR1 is LNHDA, CDR2 SQIVND (reference sequence).

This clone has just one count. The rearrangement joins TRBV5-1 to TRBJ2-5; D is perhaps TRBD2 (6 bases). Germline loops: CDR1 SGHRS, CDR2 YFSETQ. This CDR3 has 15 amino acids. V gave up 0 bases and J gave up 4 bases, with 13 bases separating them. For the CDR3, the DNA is TGCGCCAGCAGCTTGGGGTCGCGGAGGGGAGAGACCCAGTACTTC. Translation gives CASSLGSRRGETQYF. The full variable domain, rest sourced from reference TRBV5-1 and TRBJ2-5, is KAGVTQTPRYLIKTRGQQVTLSCSPISGHRSVSWYQQTPGQGLQFLFEYFSETQRNKGNFPGRFSGRQFSNSRSEMNVSTLELGDSALYLCASSLGSRRGETQYFGPGTRLLVL.

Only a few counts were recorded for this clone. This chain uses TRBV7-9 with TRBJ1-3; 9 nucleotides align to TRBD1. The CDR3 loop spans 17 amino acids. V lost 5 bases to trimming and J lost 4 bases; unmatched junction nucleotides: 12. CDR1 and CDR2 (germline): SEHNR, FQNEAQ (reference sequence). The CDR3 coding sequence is TGTGCCAGCAGCCGCCGTTTTTCCGGGACAGGGGGAAACACCATATATTTT. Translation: CASSRRFSGTGGNTIYF.

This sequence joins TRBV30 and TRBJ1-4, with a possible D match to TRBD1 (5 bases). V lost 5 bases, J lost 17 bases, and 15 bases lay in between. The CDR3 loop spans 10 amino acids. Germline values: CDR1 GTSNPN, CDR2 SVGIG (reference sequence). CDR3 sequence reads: CAWGGRGLFF. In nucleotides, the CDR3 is TGTGCCTGGGGGGGACGGGGACTTTTTTTT.

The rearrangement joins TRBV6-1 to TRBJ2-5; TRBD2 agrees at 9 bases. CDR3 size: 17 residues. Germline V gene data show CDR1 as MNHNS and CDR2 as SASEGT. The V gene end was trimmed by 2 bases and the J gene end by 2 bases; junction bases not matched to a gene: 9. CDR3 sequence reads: CASSERTSGRLQETQYF. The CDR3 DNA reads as TGTGCCAGCAGTGAACGAACTAGCGGGCGCCTTCAAGAGACCCAGTACTTC.

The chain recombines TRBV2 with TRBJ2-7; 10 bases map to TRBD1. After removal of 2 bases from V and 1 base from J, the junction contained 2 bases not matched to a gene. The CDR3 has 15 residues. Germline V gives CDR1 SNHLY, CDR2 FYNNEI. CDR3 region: CASSERGQGSYEQYF. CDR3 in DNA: TGTGCCAGCAGTGAAAGGGGACAGGGGTCCTACGAGCAGTACTTC. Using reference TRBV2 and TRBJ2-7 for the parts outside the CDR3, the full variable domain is EPEVTQTPSHQVTQMGQEVILRCVPISNHLYFYWYRQILGQKVEFLVSFYNNEISEKSEIFDDQFSVERPDGSNFTLKIRSTKLEDSAMYFCASSERGQGSYEQYFGPGTRLTVT.

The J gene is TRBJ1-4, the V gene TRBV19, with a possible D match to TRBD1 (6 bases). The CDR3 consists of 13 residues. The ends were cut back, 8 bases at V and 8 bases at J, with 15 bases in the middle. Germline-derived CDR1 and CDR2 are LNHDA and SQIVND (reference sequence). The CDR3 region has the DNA TGTGCCAGTCAGGGGACACTGGTGGAAAAACTGTTTTTT. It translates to CASQGTLVEKLFF.